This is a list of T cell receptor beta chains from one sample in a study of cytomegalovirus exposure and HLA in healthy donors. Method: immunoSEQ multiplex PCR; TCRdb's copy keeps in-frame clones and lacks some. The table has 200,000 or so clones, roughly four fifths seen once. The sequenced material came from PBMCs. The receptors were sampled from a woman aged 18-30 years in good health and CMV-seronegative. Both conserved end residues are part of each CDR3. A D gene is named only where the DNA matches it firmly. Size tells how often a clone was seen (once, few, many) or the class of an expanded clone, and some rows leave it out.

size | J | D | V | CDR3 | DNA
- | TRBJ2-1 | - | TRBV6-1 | CASSEAPPTGAHNEQFF | TGTGCCAGCAGTGAGGCCCCCCCTACAGGAGCTCACAATGAGCAGTTCTTC
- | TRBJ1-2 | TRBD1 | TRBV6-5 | CASSPGQDYGYTF | TGTGCCAGCAGCCCAGGACAGGACTATGGCTACACCTTC
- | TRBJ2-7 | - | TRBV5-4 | CASSHRDGEQYF | TGTGCCAGCAGCCACCGAGATGGCGAGCAGTACTTC
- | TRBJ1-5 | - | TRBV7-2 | CASSPLVGGWYQPQHF | TGTGCCAGCAGCCCTCTAGTGGGAGGCTGGTATCAGCCCCAGCATTTT
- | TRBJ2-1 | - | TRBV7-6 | CASSLGGALNEQFF | TGTGCCAGCAGCTTGGGGGGGGCTTTGAATGAGCAGTTCTTC
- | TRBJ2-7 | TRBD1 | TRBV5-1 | CASSFSGTGPYEQYF | TGCGCCAGCAGCTTTTCCGGGACAGGGCCCTACGAGCAGTACTTC
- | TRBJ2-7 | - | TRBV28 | CASSPPGRPEGNSYEQYF | TGTGCCAGCAGTCCACCGGGACGGCCGGAGGGGAACTCCTACGAGCAGTACTTC
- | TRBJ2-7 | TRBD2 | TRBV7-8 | CASSLSLAATYEQYF | TGTGCCAGCAGCTTATCGCTAGCGGCTACCTACGAGCAGTACTTC
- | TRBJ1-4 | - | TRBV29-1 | CSVGGVNEKLFF | TGCAGCGTTGGGGGGGTGAATGAAAAACTGTTTTTT
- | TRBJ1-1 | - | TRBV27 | CASSLVPGGTEAFF | TGTGCCAGCAGTTTAGTACCTGGAGGCACTGAAGCTTTCTTT
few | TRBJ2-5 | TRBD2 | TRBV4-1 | CASSQETSGHLPGETQYF | TGCGCCAGCAGCCAAGAGACTAGCGGGCACCTGCCGGGGGAGACCCAGTACTTC
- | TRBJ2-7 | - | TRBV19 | CASSLKRTYEQYF | TGTGCCAGTAGCCTCAAGAGGACCTACGAGCAGTACTTC
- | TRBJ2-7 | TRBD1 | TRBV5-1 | CASRSTPGTVSYEQYF | TGCGCCAGCAGGTCAACCCCCGGGACAGTCTCCTACGAGCAGTACTTC
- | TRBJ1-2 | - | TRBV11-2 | CASSLVTGSKGYTF | TGTGCCAGCAGCTTAGTGACAGGCTCGAAAGGCTACACCTTC
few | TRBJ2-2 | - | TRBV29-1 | CSVRTDGTGELFF | TGCAGCGTACGGACAGATGGCACCGGGGAGCTGTTTTTT
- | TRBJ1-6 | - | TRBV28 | CASSLTGSSNSPLHF | TGTGCCAGCAGTTTAACAGGGTCGAGCAATTCACCCCTCCACTTT
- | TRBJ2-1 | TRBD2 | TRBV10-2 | CASSEGLAGGPTYNEQFF | TGCGCCAGCAGTGAGGGACTAGCGGGGGGGCCGACCTACAATGAGCAGTTCTTC
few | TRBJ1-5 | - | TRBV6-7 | CASTQNYRNQPQHF | TGTGCCAGCACCCAGAACTATCGCAATCAGCCCCAGCATTTT
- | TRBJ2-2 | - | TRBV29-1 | CSVEDRVVAGELFF | TGCAGCGTTGAAGACAGGGTAGTTGCCGGGGAGCTGTTTTTT
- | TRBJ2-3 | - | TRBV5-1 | CASSLEQGGTDTQYF | TGCGCCAGCAGCTTGGAACAGGGAGGGACAGATACGCAGTATTTT
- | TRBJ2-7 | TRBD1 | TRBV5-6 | CASSWDRGLSYEQYF | TGTGCCAGCAGCTGGGACAGGGGGCTATCCTACGAGCAGTACTTC
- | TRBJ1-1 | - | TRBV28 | CASSLAGNTEAFF | TGTGCCAGCAGTTTAGCAGGGAACACTGAAGCTTTCTTT
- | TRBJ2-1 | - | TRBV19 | CASSIPQGSYNEQFF | TGTGCCAGTAGTATACCACAGGGCTCCTACAATGAGCAGTTCTTC
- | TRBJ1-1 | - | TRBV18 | CASSPGQPNTEAFF | TGTGCCAGCTCACCCGGACAGCCGAACACTGAAGCTTTCTTT
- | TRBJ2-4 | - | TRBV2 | CASGADSGNIQYF | TGTGCCAGCGGAGCGGACAGCGGAAACATTCAGTACTTC
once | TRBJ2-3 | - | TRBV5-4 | CASSLPTPDTQYF | TGTGCCAGCAGCTTGCCTACCCCAGATACGCAGTATTTT
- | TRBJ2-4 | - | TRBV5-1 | CASSPGKGFHIQYF | TGCGCCAGCAGCCCCGGGAAGGGTTTCCACATTCAGTACTTC